This T cell receptor beta chain was identified during a study of PD-1 blockade in classical Hodgkin lymphoma (dated by TCRdb to about 2020). In the study overall: Nivolumab dosing was 3 mg/kg intravenously every 2 weeks, continuing until either disease progression or unacceptable toxicity. The study used TCR beta sequencing and CyTOF to define a peripheral blood immune signature of response to PD-1 blockade in classical Hodgkin lymphoma.

CDR3 length: 18 amino acids, cysteine to phenylalanine. Of the read, only the CDR3 DNA is kept; its 54 bases are in frame from base 1. The germline V gene specifies LGHNT as CDR1 and FRNRAP as CDR2. V and J are trimmed by 0 bases and 0 bases, and the gene matches miss 9 bases of the junction. Here is what the overall study found, with its caveats: Patients starting nivolumab less than 1 year after ASCT had lower diversity and were excluded from later analyses to avoid confounding by immune reconstitution. Baseline diversity similar to that of newly diagnosed patients was observed in trial patients achieving complete response, whereas significantly lower diversity was observed in partial responders and progressors. CD4+ but not CD8+ TCR diversity rose significantly by C4D1 (p=0.0027 vs p=0.16), most apparent in complete responders (p=0.02). Baseline TCR diversity was reported to be lower in newly diagnosed patients than in healthy donors and to be lower still in relapsed/refractory patients. The study was limited to a single clinical trial cohort, and causes of repertoire differences, possibly disease activity or prior therapy, remained undefined.

The intended sense of this specimen's time point label: cycle 2 day 1 (C2D1) of nivolumab. Relapse after autologous stem cell transplantation had occurred in all trial patients, and cohorts A, B and C were distinguished by prior brentuximab vedotin exposure. The trial cohort was composed of approximately 60 patients with relapsed/refractory classical Hodgkin lymphoma, for whom complete response, partial response or progressive disease was recorded as best overall response. Single-agent nivolumab was administered to trial patients in the multi-cohort phase II CheckMate 205 trial. An independent review committee assessed best overall response using the 2007 International Working Group response criteria. Trial PBMCs were collected immediately before nivolumab initiation (C1D1) and during therapy at cycle 2 day 1 and cycle 4 day 1. Peripheral blood was collected in 8 mL Vacutainer Cell Preparation Tubes, from which PBMCs were isolated by centrifugation and then cryopreserved.

The Qiagen DNeasy kit was used to extract genomic DNA both from unsorted PBMCs and from the negatively selected CD4+ and CD8+ fractions. TCR beta CDR3 regions were amplified by immunoSEQ multiplex PCR using primers annealing to V and J segments. A synthetic immune receptor repertoire was used to minimize amplification bias, and remaining bias was computationally removed after sequencing. The original pipeline was this. Custom Python scripts were used to quantify repertoire diversity as the Shannon entropy index. Unsorted, CD4+ and CD8+ repertoires were analyzed separately, except in combined analyses where CD4+ and CD8+ sequences were merged in silico. A clone was considered expanded if an increase in frequency of at least 2-fold after treatment relative to C1D1 was found, and a pseudocount of 0.5 was applied to clones undetected at baseline. Clones with 0 or 1 copy at C1D1 were classified as singleton clones, and clones with 2 or more copies were classified as non-singleton clones. Clones expanded in unsorted samples were annotated as CD4+, CD8+ or unknown by matching protein sequences in sorted samples from the same patient. Wilcoxon tests on paired samples were used to test changes in diversity from C1D1 to C4D1. Held by TCRdb, this immuneACCESS table contains in-frame sequences only and omits some clones. Under half of the omission traces to an unresolved V gene where checked; the cause of the rest is unknown. The V and J calls and the clone size are those of that table, but D and trimming were determined from the DNA. Counted in this sample were more than 30,000 clones; over 65% of them appeared once. The top ten hold 16% of the sample.

To note about this clone: Its antigen is unknown. Base qualities are not at hand, and no much larger clone is one base apart.

The sample consisted of peripheral blood mononuclear cells (PBMCs), taken before the second cycle of nivolumab. The V and J segments used are TRBV12-5 and TRBJ2-7, with 9 bases in between that match TRBD2. The receptor was isolated from a human donor with classical Hodgkin lymphoma. The bases are TGTGCTAGTGGTTTGGTACTAACGGGCGGGGGGGCCTCCTACGAGCAGTACTTC. Its protein reads: CASGLVLTGGGASYEQYF.